The source of this TCR beta chain is a study of shared clonotypes between healthy human individuals. The repertoire was sequenced with immunoSEQ multiplex PCR; TCRdb's copy has only in-frame clones and lacks some. In the table there are around 1,900,000 clones, 90% to 95% of which are singletons. The naive CD8 fraction comprised CD45RO-negative cells positively selected for CCR7 and excluded terminally differentiated effector memory CD45RA+ cells. This receptor was taken from a young man in good health. Some clones in this sample may be carry-over from other donors' samples. The sample was naive CD8+ T cells from PBMCs.

CDR3 bases: TGTGCCAGCAGTTTCAGGAGCTCTGGAAACACCATATATTTT. It codes for CASSFRSSGNTIYF. The rearrangement joins TRBV27 to TRBJ1-3; D unclear. The CDR3 totals 14 residues. Germline V gene data show CDR1 as MNHEY and CDR2 as SMNVEV (reference sequence). Trimming left V 3 bases short and J 0 bases short, with 6 bases between.